This record looks at one T cell receptor beta chain sequence and its context. What antigen it recognizes has not been identified. No base quality information exists; no much larger clone differs at one position. This entry comes from a study of blood T cell repertoires in COVID-19 (dated by TCRdb to about 2020). Notes on the research overall: Samples covering the acute and convalescent phases of COVID-19 were provided by collaborators in the United States, Italy and Spain. Subjects who had been exposed to COVID-19, were actively infected with it, or had recovered from it provided the deeply sampled blood TCRbeta repertoires that made up the dataset. Samples came from the ongoing ImmuneRACE study (first 160 participants) plus 1,254 subjects from 6 global collaborators. Where HLA class I and class II types were available, the types were taken from metadata supplied by the sample provider, not from assay-based typing. The repertoires were released in a freely available public database intended as a resource for research on the immune response to SARS-CoV-2. A de-identified subject ID, COVID-19 status, age in years and sex were almost always included in the sample metadata. The material from the prospective study consisted of cDNA or gDNA derived from T cells, B-cell-depleted T cells, or PBMCs.

CDR1 SGHVS and CDR2 FQNEAQ were looked up in the germline V gene. The CDR3, from cysteine to phenylalanine, totals 14 residues. Just the 42-base CDR3 DNA is kept, in frame starting at base 1. V is pared back by 4 bases and J by 6 bases, with 15 bases lying between the germline termini. Study-wide findings and limitations: How much clinical and demographic metadata was included differed by source and by participant, and the metadata was provided uncurated.

TCRbeta CDR3 regions were amplified from genomic DNA by means of the immunoSEQ Assay, a bias-controlled multiplex PCR. In the source study's methods: The number of nucleated cells in each sample was estimated from the amplification of reference gene primers within the assay. To quantify the absolute abundance of each unique TCRbeta CDR3 rearrangement, sequence reads were collapsed and filtered. For each sample, productive Simpson clonality was calculated as the square root of Simpson's diversity index across productive rearrangements. The table was pulled from immuneACCESS by TCRdb, which kept in-frame rearrangements only. Such tables lose some clones; where checked, under half of the loss comes from unresolved V genes, and the rest has no known cause. From that table come the V and J calls and clone size; the DNA was used to work out D and trimming. For this sample there are fewer than 250,000 clones; approximately 89% appear just once. Together, the top ten hold about 4% of the sample.

Participants in the prospective study were enrolled through a virtual design, were aged about 18 to 90 years, and lived in fewer than 30 United States geographic areas. Cohort assignment in the prospective study relied on participant-reported clinical history from a screening survey and a study questionnaire. Exposed participants were defined as having been in contact with someone with a PCR-confirmed or clinician-diagnosed COVID-19 case within 2 weeks of study entry. In the prospective study, mobile phlebotomists collected whole blood, serum and a nasopharyngeal or oropharyngeal swab from each participant. Participants in the prospective study had the option to provide additional blood draws and questionnaires over a 2-month period. Prospective study blood samples were shipped either frozen or at room temperature before DNA extraction.

The sequence is built from TRBV7-8 and TRBJ1-1, with no D gene named confidently. This clonotype originated in a woman in her 30s who had been exposed to COVID-19. Sequencing used PBMCs or T cells enriched from blood (not recorded which). The CDR3 is CASSSNAGSSEAFF. The DNA sequence reads TGTGCCAGCAGCTCTAACGCGGGGTCTTCTGAAGCTTTCTTT.